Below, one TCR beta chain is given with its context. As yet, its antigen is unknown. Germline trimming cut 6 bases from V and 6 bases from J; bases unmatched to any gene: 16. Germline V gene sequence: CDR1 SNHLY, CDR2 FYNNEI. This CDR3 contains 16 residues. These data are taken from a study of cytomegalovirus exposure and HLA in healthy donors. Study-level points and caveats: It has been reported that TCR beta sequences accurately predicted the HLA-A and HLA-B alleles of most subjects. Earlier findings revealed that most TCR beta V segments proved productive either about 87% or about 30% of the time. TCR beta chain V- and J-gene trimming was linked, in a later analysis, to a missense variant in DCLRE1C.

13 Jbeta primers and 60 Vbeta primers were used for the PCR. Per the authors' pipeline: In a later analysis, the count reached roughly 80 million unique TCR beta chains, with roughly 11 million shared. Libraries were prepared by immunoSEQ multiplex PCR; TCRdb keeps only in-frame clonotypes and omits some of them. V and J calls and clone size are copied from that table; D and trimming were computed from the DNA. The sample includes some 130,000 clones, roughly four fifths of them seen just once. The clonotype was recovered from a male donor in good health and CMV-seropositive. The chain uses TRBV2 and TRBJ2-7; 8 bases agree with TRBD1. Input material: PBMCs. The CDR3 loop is CASSLQGAIGIGEQYF. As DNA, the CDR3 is TGTGCCAGCAGCCTCCAGGGGGCTATCGGGATTGGCGAGCAGTACTTC.